One sample yielded the 25 T cell receptor beta chains listed below, sequenced in a study of cytomegalovirus exposure and HLA in healthy donors. In the PCR, 60 Vbeta and 13 Jbeta primers were used. Libraries were prepared by immunoSEQ multiplex PCR; TCRdb keeps only in-frame clonotypes and omits some of them. Of approximately 160,000 clones in the sample, roughly four fifths were seen once. The source material was PBMCs. The receptors were sampled from a man between 45 and 60 years old in good health and CMV-seropositive.

V usage is TRBV30 and J usage is TRBJ1-5; 9 nucleotides match TRBD1. CDR3 length: 14 amino acids. V shed 2 bases, J shed 4 bases, and the junction held 3 bases outside the gene matches. Germline V gives CDR1 GTSNPN, CDR2 SVGIG (reference sequence). The CDR3 coding sequence is TGTGCCTGGAGTAAGGGGACAGGGAATCAGCCCCAGCATTTT. As protein: CAWSKGTGNQPQHF.

In regard to this clone: One end of the junction varies from germline; a read error may be responsible. V is TRBV7-7 and J is TRBJ2-5; 9 bases agree with TRBD1. Germline V lookup: CDR1 SSHAT, CDR2 FNYEAQ (reference sequence). The CDR3 sequence is 16 residues long. Written as DNA, the CDR3 is TGTGCTAGCAGCTTAGCAGGACAGGGGTTGGGAGAGACCCAGTACTTC. Protein: CASSLAGQGLGETQYF.

The gene calls are TRBV4-3 and TRBJ1-4, with TRBD1 identical over 9 bases. V lost 0 bases and J lost 6; bases outside the gene matches: 5. Germline values: CDR1 LGHNA, CDR2 YSLEER. CDR3 size: 16 residues. The CDR3 spells CASSQDGTGGHEKLFF. CDR3 DNA: TGCGCCAGCAGCCAAGATGGCACAGGGGGCCATGAAAAACTGTTTTTT.

V and J are TRBV25-1 and TRBJ2-5; TRBD2 is a possible D gene (6 bases). The DNA end is more similar to TRBJ2-7, so the J call may be wrong. CDR1 and CDR2 (germline): MGHDK, SYGVNS. The CDR3 sequence is 16 residues long. The CDR3 DNA reads TGTGCCAGCCGACGGGGTGGGGGAGGAGCGACCTACGAGCAGTACTTC. Translated: CASRRGGGGATYEQYF.

The chain recombines TRBV11-2 with TRBJ2-5, with D possibly being TRBD2 (6 bases). CDR1 is SGHAT, CDR2 FQNNGV, per germline. Trimming removed 1 base at V and 0 bases at J, with 15 bases between. The CDR3 runs 17 residues. CDR3: CASSLGVVLANQETQYF. The CDR3 DNA reads as TGTGCCAGCAGCTTAGGAGTGGTCCTAGCGAACCAAGAGACCCAGTACTTC.

Note on this clone: One end of the junction varies from germline; a read error may be responsible. The chain's CDR3 is CVWAVLRDYPSTDTQYF. The DNA for the CDR3 is TGTGTCTGGGCGGTACTAAGGGACTACCCTAGCACAGATACGCAGTATTTT. The rearrangement joins TRBV30 to TRBJ2-3; TRBD2 matches at 7 bases. This CDR3 is built from 17 residues. Germline-derived CDR1 and CDR2 are GTSNPN and SVGIG (reference sequence).

The genes are TRBV15 and TRBJ1-1; 7 positions agree with TRBD1. Germline CDR1 and CDR2: LNHNV and YYDKDF (reference sequence). CDR3 length: 15 residues. The V segment lost 4 bases and the J segment 5 bases; nucleotides outside the gene matches: 10. The CDR3 region has the DNA TGTGCCACCAGCATATACTTTACAGGGGATACTGAAGCTTTCTTT. This encodes CATSIYFTGDTEAFF.

The rearrangement uses TRBV5-6 and TRBJ1-4; no reliable D call. V was trimmed by 4 bases and J by 6 bases, leaving 10 bases between them. In germline, CDR1 is SGHDT, CDR2 YYEEEE. The CDR3 runs 13 residues. CDR3 in amino acids: CASSQNPDEKLFF. The CDR3 DNA follows: TGTGCCAGCAGCCAAAACCCGGATGAAAAACTGTTTTTT.

The J gene is TRBJ1-1, the V gene TRBV7-9, with 7 bases identical to TRBD1. The ends lost 5 bases at V and 1 base at J; junction bases unmatched: 7. CDR1 is SEHNR and CDR2 is FQNEAQ in the germline V gene (reference sequence). The CDR3 has 15 amino acids. In DNA form, the CDR3 reads TGTGCCAGCAGCACCTACAGGGGCAGGAACACTGAAGCTTTCTTT. Protein product: CASSTYRGRNTEAFF.

The chain recombines TRBV19 with TRBJ2-6; weak D call: TRBD2 (5 bases). Trimming shortened V by 7 bases and J by 2 bases, and 9 bases separated the two germline ends. CDR3 length: 14 residues. CDR1 is LNHDA, CDR2 SQIVND, per germline (reference sequence). CDR3 protein: CASTPGTGANVLTF. CDR3 nucleotide sequence: TGTGCCAGTACCCCCGGGACTGGGGCCAACGTCCTGACTTTC.

The chain has TRBV9 and TRBJ2-1, with D maybe TRBD1 (6 bases). Germline V gene data show CDR1 as SGDLS and CDR2 as YYNGEE. The CDR3 totals 14 residues. Trimming shortened V by 3 bases and J by 1 base, and 8 bases separated the two germline ends. This chain's CDR3 is CASSEDSSYNEQFF. CDR3 in DNA: TGTGCCAGCAGCGAGGACAGTTCCTACAATGAGCAGTTCTTC.

As concerns this clone: Other nucleotide sequences from this sample produce the same CDR3. V is TRBV9 and J is TRBJ1-2, with D uncertain. Germline V lookup: CDR1 SGDLS, CDR2 YYNGEE. The CDR3 extends over 13 amino acids. Trimming took 0 bases from V and 2 from J, leaving 5 bases between them. CDR3 in DNA: TGTGCCAGCAGCGTAGCCCAAAACTATGGCTACACCTTC. Protein product: CASSVAQNYGYTF.

The chain recombines TRBV6-1 with TRBJ2-7, with 7 bases identical to TRBD2. Looked up from germline, CDR1 is MNHNS and CDR2 is SASEGT. CDR3 length equals 15 residues. Trimming took 0 bases from V and 9 from J; bases not matched to a gene: 11. The CDR3 spells CASSEAGGLARSQYF. The CDR3 region has the DNA TGTGCCAGCAGTGAAGCGGGGGGGTTGGCCCGGTCGCAGTACTTC.

J is TRBJ2-2 and V is TRBV9; D is perhaps TRBD1 (6 bases). The CDR3 is 13 residues long. Trimming removed 3 bases at V and 7 bases at J, with 10 bases between. From germline, CDR1 is SGDLS and CDR2 YYNGEE. The CDR3 DNA sequence: TGTGCCAGCAGCGACGGACAGTTCGGGGAGCTGTTTTTT. As protein: CASSDGQFGELFF.

V is TRBV10-3 and J is TRBJ1-3; D perhaps matches TRBD1 (5 bases). Looked up from germline, CDR1 is ENHRY and CDR2 is SYGVKD. The CDR3 consists of 16 residues. Deletions cut 0 bases from V and 0 bases from J, with 9 bases between. CDR3 loop: CAISESGLLSGNTIYF. In nucleotides, the CDR3 is TGTGCCATCAGTGAGTCGGGACTTCTCTCTGGAAACACCATATATTTT.

V gene TRBV5-1 combines with J gene TRBJ1-3, with 8 bases fitting TRBD1. Germline CDR1 SGHRS, CDR2 YFSETQ. The CDR3 contains 16 residues. After removal of 3 bases from V and 5 bases from J, the junction contained 10 bases not matched to a gene. This chain's CDR3 is CASSSTGQGSRNTIYF. Here the CDR3 DNA reads TGCGCCAGCAGCTCCACCGGACAGGGATCAAGAAACACCATATATTTT.

The chain couples TRBV7-2 to TRBJ2-5; 9 bases align to TRBD2. V lost 8 bases to trimming and J lost 6 bases; unmatched junction nucleotides: 13. The CDR3 consists of 15 residues. CDR1 SGHTA and CDR2 FQGNSA come from the germline V gene. CDR3 nucleotide sequence: TGTGCCAGCGGAACGTCTGGCGGGGGGGCAAAGACCCAGTACTTC. Translating it yields CASGTSGGGAKTQYF.

This clone appeared a single time. The chain is built from TRBV29-1 and TRBJ1-2, with 7 bases fitting TRBD1. CDR3 size: 11 residues. Trimming removed 5 bases from V and 7 bases from J; junction bases left unmatched: 4. Per the germline V gene, CDR1 is SQVTM and CDR2 is ANQGSEA. CDR3 coding DNA: TGCAGCGTTCGAGACAGGGCTGGCTACACCTTC. Protein sequence: CSVRDRAGYTF.

Comment on this clone: This sample also contains other DNA sequences that code for the same CDR3. The chain couples TRBV4-1 to TRBJ1-5; maybe TRBD1 (5 bases). The CDR3 contains 14 residues. Germline values: CDR1 MGHRA, CDR2 YSYEKL. Trimming removed 1 base at V and 9 bases at J, with 13 bases between. For the CDR3, the DNA is TGCGCCAGCAGCCAAGTTTTCAGGGTGGGGCCCCAGCATTTT. It codes for CASSQVFRVGPQHF.

The V and J genes are TRBV28 and TRBJ2-5; 9 bases agree with TRBD2. V lost 8 bases and J lost 4; bases outside the gene matches: 5. Germline V gene lookup returns CDR1 MDHEN and CDR2 SYDVKM. The CDR3 is made up of 13 amino acids. The CDR3: CASGLAGAETQYF. The CDR3 DNA reads TGTGCCAGCGGCTTAGCGGGGGCAGAGACCCAGTACTTC.

This clone was observed a single time. The genes are TRBV11-2 and TRBJ1-5; D uncertain. V shed 0 bases and J shed 4 bases, with 10 bases lying between them. Looked up from germline, CDR1 is SGHAT and CDR2 is FQNNGV. This CDR3 contains 15 residues. The CDR3 spells CASSLDSGGNQPQHF. DNA of the CDR3: TGTGCCAGCAGCTTAGATAGTGGCGGGAATCAGCCCCAGCATTTT.

The chain carries TRBV7-2 and TRBJ2-7; 11 bases are shared with TRBD2. The CDR3 length is 15 residues. Unmatched junction bases numbered 6, after V lost 4 bases and J lost 4 bases. The germline CDR1 and CDR2 sequences are SGHTA and FQGNSA. The CDR3 loop is CASSSSSGGVYEQYF. The CDR3 bases are TGTGCCAGCAGCTCGAGTAGCGGGGGGGTATACGAGCAGTACTTC. Based on the CDR3 plus reference TRBV7-2 and TRBJ2-7, the full variable domain is GAGVSQSPSNKVTEKGKDVELRCDPISGHTALYWYRQSLGQGLEFLIYFQGNSAPDKSGLPSDRFSAERTGGSVSTLTIQRTQQEDSAVYLCASSSSSGGVYEQYFGPGTRLTVT.

The chain combines TRBV10-3 with TRBJ1-5; no clear D. This CDR3 is 15 amino acids long. Germline CDR1 reads ENHRY; CDR2 reads SYGVKD. V lost 2 bases and J lost 0, with 8 bases in between. The CDR3 region is CAISEEQASNQPQHF. The CDR3 nucleotides are TGTGCCATCAGTGAGGAGCAGGCTAGCAATCAGCCCCAGCATTTT.

J is TRBJ1-6 and V is TRBV2; weak D call: TRBD1 (6 bases). Germline lookup yields CDR1 SNHLY and CDR2 FYNNEI. The CDR3 is made up of 14 amino acids. V was pared by 6 bases and J by 4 bases, with 10 bases between. CDR3 amino acids: CASRKTGYNSPLHF. DNA for the CDR3: TGTGCCAGCAGGAAAACAGGGTATAATTCACCCCTCCACTTT.

This chain connects TRBV7-9 to TRBJ1-4; D gene ambiguous. Germline assignment: CDR1 SEHNR and CDR2 FQNEAQ (reference sequence). This CDR3 has 12 residues. The ends were cut back, 2 bases at V and 12 bases at J, with 10 bases in the middle. DNA for the CDR3: TGTGCCAGCAGCTTACCCTTAACGGAACTGTTTTTT. Residues: CASSLPLTELFF. Filled out from reference TRBV7-9 and TRBJ1-4, the complete variable domain reads DTGVSQNPRHKITKRGQNVTFRCDPISEHNRLYWYRQTLGQGPEFLTYFQNEAQLEKSRLLSDRFSAERPKGSFSTLEIQRTEQGDSAMYLCASSLPLTELFFGSGTQLSVL.